This T cell receptor beta chain was profiled in a study of vaccination effects on CD4 cells after COVID-19. Regarding the study as a whole: Healthy vaccine recipients' vaccine-induced clones were almost all SARS-CoV-2 mono-reactive. Late after vaccination, infection- and vaccine-induced clones showed marked clonal contraction.

Note on this clone: Its antigen remains unknown.

Here immunoSEQ multiplex PCR was the method, and the copy in TCRdb shows in-frame clones only, minus some. This sample has approximately 78,000 clones; 81% occur once, and the top ten carry approximately 1.2%. CD4+ T cells specific for antigen were expanded with viral peptide pools by the ViraFEST assay before sequencing. Investigators separated out CD4+ T cells once 10 days of culture had passed. Each participant was administered two doses of either the BNT162b2 or the mRNA-1273 vaccine. It was on days 3 and 7 that half the medium was replaced with IL-2 medium. V was trimmed by 2 bases and J by 9 bases, leaving 14 bases between them. This CDR3 has 14 amino acids. Germline V gives CDR1 MNHNY, CDR2 SVGAGI (reference sequence).

This chain joins TRBV6-6 and TRBJ2-1; a weak D match, TRBD1 (6 bases). The sequencing used CD4+ T cells from PBMCs cultured with HCoV-229E spike peptides, collected after COVID-19 vaccination. The clonotype comes from a human donor who received a COVID-19 vaccine. The CDR3 DNA is TGTGCCAGCAGTTACGAGCTCTCCAGGGGTGAGCAGTTCTTC. This gives the protein CASSYELSRGEQFF.